The source of this T cell receptor (beta chain) is a study of blood T cell repertoires in COVID-19. Clones were sequenced by immunoSEQ multiplex PCR, and TCRdb holds only the in-frame ones, with some missing. The data contain some 100,000 clones, 86% of them singletons. Germline CDR1 is WNHNN and CDR2 is SYGVQD (reference sequence). The CDR3 loop spans 14 amino acids. The ends were cut back, 5 bases at V and 10 bases at J, with 20 bases in the middle. The V gene is TRBV10-1, the J gene TRBJ1-1; D unclear. The origin of this receptor is a woman aged 50 to 60 who had recovered from COVID-19. The sample taken for sequencing was PBMCs or T cells enriched from blood (not recorded which). The chain's CDR3 is CASSPDPGRFGAFF. CDR3 coding DNA: TGCGCCAGCAGTCCAGATCCGGGGAGATTTGGAGCTTTCTTT.